The 24 T cell receptor beta chains below were found in one sample sequenced in a study of PD-L1 blockade in urothelial cancer. Time point denoted: pretreatment peripheral blood. Sequencing was performed with immunoSEQ multiplex PCR; in TCRdb, only in-frame clones are kept and a portion is missing. The sample yields 58,000 or so clones, approximately 81% seen once. The starting material was PBMCs, obtained around atezolizumab (anti-PD-L1) treatment. These receptors were taken from a man between 65 and 80 years old with urothelial cancer.

The V and J genes are TRBV10-1 and TRBJ1-5; no clear D gene. The germline CDR1 and CDR2 sequences are WNHNN and SYGVQD (reference sequence). This CDR3 has 17 amino acids. V lost 6 bases, J lost 5 bases, and 23 bases lay in between. CDR3: CASRIQTWKEMDQPQHF. The CDR3 region has the DNA TGCGCCAGCAGGATCCAGACCTGGAAGGAGATGGATCAGCCCCAGCATTTT.

As to this clone: The sample contains more than one DNA sequence encoding this CDR3. The V gene is TRBV9, the J gene TRBJ1-3; weak D call: TRBD1 (5 bases). With 4 bases removed from V and 7 bases from J, the gap between germline ends came to 15 bases. There are 14 residues in the CDR3. Germline lookup yields CDR1 SGDLS and CDR2 YYNGEE. CDR3 sequence reads: CASSPRGGGNTIYF. Written as DNA, the CDR3 is TGTGCCAGCAGCCCCCGGGGTGGGGGGAACACCATATATTTT.

V usage is TRBV19 and J usage is TRBJ2-7; D remains unclear. V was cut by 1 base and J by 3 bases, with 7 bases left in between. The CDR3 is made up of 13 amino acids. Germline-derived CDR1 and CDR2 are LNHDA and SQIVND (reference sequence). CDR3 coding DNA: TGTGCCAGTAGTATAGTCATCAGCTACGAGCAGTACTTC. Protein sequence: CASSIVISYEQYF. Variable domain in full (rest from reference TRBV19 and TRBJ2-7): DGGITQSPKYLFRKEGQNVTLSCEQNLNHDAMYWYRQDPGQGLRLIYYSQIVNDFQKGDIAEGYSVSREKKESFPLTVTSAQKNPTAFYLCASSIVISYEQYFGPGTRLTVT.

The sample holds a few counts of this clone. The chain is built from TRBV30 and TRBJ1-1; 7 bases match TRBD1. Losses at the gene ends were 3 bases for V and 6 bases for J; bases not matched to a gene: 13. In germline, CDR1 is GTSNPN, CDR2 SVGIG (reference sequence). The CDR3 consists of 15 residues. The CDR3 protein is CAWRANRGWGPEAFF. For the CDR3, the DNA is TGTGCCTGGAGGGCCAACAGGGGTTGGGGACCTGAAGCTTTCTTT.

The chain has TRBV5-3 and TRBJ1-2, with D unresolved. TRBV5-3 is reported as an ORF; its role is uncertain. The CDR3 has 15 residues. V was shortened by 1 base and J by 7 bases, with 17 bases between the two germline ends. The CDR3 DNA reads as TGTGCCAGAAGCTTGCAGGTCTACAGCCGGGGTGGCTACACCTTC. It codes for CARSLQVYSRGGYTF.

This clone was recorded a few times. This sample also contains other DNA sequences that code for the same CDR3. The chain combines TRBV18 with TRBJ2-7, with no clear D. Trimming removed 2 bases at V and 1 base at J, with 3 bases between. Germline CDR1 KGHSH, CDR2 LQKENI. This CDR3 has 12 amino acids. The chain's CDR3 is CASSPSSYEQYF. Here the CDR3 DNA reads TGTGCCAGCTCACCATCGTCCTACGAGCAGTACTTC.

The chain couples TRBV5-1 to TRBJ2-4, with TRBD1 as a possible D gene (6 bases). From germline, CDR1 is SGHRS and CDR2 YFSETQ. V lost 3 bases and J 3 bases, leaving 19 bases between the germline ends. The CDR3 covers 17 residues. CDR3 sequence reads: CASSSALGGLDKNIQYF. As DNA, the CDR3 is TGCGCCAGCAGCTCGGCCCTTGGGGGCTTAGACAAAAACATTCAGTACTTC. The whole variable domain, filled in from reference TRBV5-1 and TRBJ2-4, reads KAGVTQTPRYLIKTRGQQVTLSCSPISGHRSVSWYQQTPGQGLQFLFEYFSETQRNKGNFPGRFSGRQFSNSRSEMNVSTLELGDSALYLCASSSALGGLDKNIQYFGAGTRLSVL.

The V and J genes are TRBV23-1 and TRBJ2-7; 8 bases are a match to TRBD1. TRBV23-1 is recorded as an ORF, its role being uncertain. V trimming: 10 bases; J trimming: 0 bases; junction bases outside the gene matches: 11. The CDR3 has 15 amino acids. The CDR3 region is CATRNRDRSSYEQYF. The CDR3 coding sequence is TGCGCCACCAGAAACCGGGACAGGAGCTCCTACGAGCAGTACTTC.

The genes are TRBV19 and TRBJ2-3; maybe TRBD2 (6 bases). V was trimmed by 5 bases and J by 1 base, leaving 10 bases between them. Germline V gives CDR1 LNHDA, CDR2 SQIVND (reference sequence). This CDR3 has 14 amino acids. The CDR3 coding sequence is TGTGCCAGTAGTGCTCGGGAGCGCACAGATACGCAGTATTTT. Amino acids: CASSARERTDTQYF. Supplemented by reference TRBV19 and TRBJ2-3, the full variable domain reads DGGITQSPKYLFRKEGQNVTLSCEQNLNHDAMYWYRQDPGQGLRLIYYSQIVNDFQKGDIAEGYSVSREKKESFPLTVTSAQKNPTAFYLCASSARERTDTQYFGPGTRLTVL.

The V and J genes are TRBV4-1 and TRBJ2-7; 11 bases match TRBD2. CDR3 length: 14 residues. The trim removed 3 bases at V and 6 bases at J, leaving 4 bases unmatched. The germline V gene encodes CDR1 MGHRA and CDR2 YSYEKL. The CDR3 DNA sequence: TGCGCCAGCAGCCAGAGGCTAGCGGGAGGCGAGCAGTACTTC. The encoded protein is CASSQRLAGGEQYF.

The V call is TRBV12-2, the J call TRBJ2-3; whether TRBD1, the table's D call, matches the DNA was not checked. TRBV12-2 is a documented pseudogene. The CDR3 has 19 residues. CDR3 protein: CASRLADKKGGPSTDTQYF. The DNA for the CDR3 is TGTGCAAGTCGCTTAGCGGACAAGAAGGGCGGCCCTAGCACAGATACGCAGTATTTT.

There are many counts of this clone. This chain links TRBV30 with TRBJ1-2; D might be TRBD1 (6 bases). V was shortened by 2 bases and J by 3 bases, with 10 bases between the two germline ends. This CDR3 is 13 amino acids long. CDR1 is GTSNPN, CDR2 SVGIG, per germline (reference sequence). The CDR3: CAWSQQGDYGYTF. The CDR3 DNA follows: TGTGCCTGGAGTCAACAGGGCGACTATGGCTACACCTTC.

This sequence joins TRBV5-6 and TRBJ2-4; no definite D call. This CDR3 spans 14 amino acids. Trimming removed 4 bases from V and 0 bases from J, with 8 bases in between. CDR1 and CDR2 from the germline V gene are SGHDT and YYEEEE. As DNA, the CDR3 is TGTGCCAGCAGCACCGGGTTAGCCAAAAACATTCAGTACTTC. As protein: CASSTGLAKNIQYF.

This chain joins TRBV5-4 and TRBJ1-3; TRBD1 matches at 8 bases. Germline V gene data show CDR1 as SGHNT and CDR2 as YYREEE (reference sequence). This CDR3 comprises 17 residues. Trimming took 4 bases from V and 2 from J; bases not matched to a gene: 11. This CDR3 is CASSRYVQGAAGNTIYF. CDR3 nucleotide sequence: TGTGCCAGCAGCCGTTATGTCCAGGGGGCGGCTGGAAACACCATATATTTT.

This chain connects TRBV5-5 to TRBJ2-3; possible D gene TRBD2, 6 bases. Germline lookup yields CDR1 SGHKS and CDR2 YYEKEE (reference sequence). The CDR3 extends over 14 amino acids. V was pared by 2 bases and J by 4 bases, with 11 bases between. CDR3 residues: CASSFLAAADTQYF. CDR3 DNA: TGTGCCAGCAGCTTCTTAGCGGCCGCAGATACGCAGTATTTT. Full variable domain (rest looked up from reference TRBV5-5 and TRBJ2-3): DAGVTQSPTHLIKTRGQQVTLRCSPISGHKSVSWYQQVLGQGPQFIFQYYEKEERGRGNFPDRFSARQFPNYSSELNVNALLLGDSALYLCASSFLAAADTQYFGPGTRLTVL.

This rearrangement joins TRBV7-3 to TRBJ2-1; possible D gene TRBD1, 6 bases. V lost 2 bases to trimming and J lost 8 bases, with 13 bases between them. The CDR3 is made up of 14 amino acids. The germline V gene has CDR1 SGHTA and CDR2 FQGTGA. The CDR3, as DNA: TGTGCCAGCAGCTTATTGTATGCAGGGGATGAGCAGTTCTTC. Translated: CASSLLYAGDEQFF.

This clone was detected a few times. This rearrangement joins TRBV29-1 to TRBJ1-1; the D is unclear. Trimming took off 8 bases at V and 1 base at J, with 14 bases between the two ends. From germline, CDR1 is SQVTM and CDR2 ANQGSEA. CDR3 length: 13 residues. The CDR3 sequence is CSTDSPGNTEAFF. Here the CDR3 DNA reads TGCAGCACCGACTCCCCGGGGAACACTGAAGCTTTCTTT. Drawing the rest from reference TRBV29-1 and TRBJ1-1, the complete variable domain is SAVISQKPSRDICQRGTSLTIQCQVDSQVTMMFWYRQQPGQSLTLIATANQGSEATYESGFVIDKFPISRPNLTFSTLTVSNMSPEDSSIYLCSTDSPGNTEAFFGQGTRLTVV.

The chain couples TRBV6-5 to TRBJ1-2; D perhaps matches TRBD1 (6 bases). Germline V gene lookup returns CDR1 MNHEY and CDR2 SVGAGI. Trimming took 9 bases from V and 4 from J, leaving 9 bases between them. CDR3 length equals 11 residues. CDR3 nucleotides: TGTGCCAGAGGACAGCCCTATGGCTACACCTTC. Translated: CARGQPYGYTF.

The V gene is TRBV5-6, the J gene TRBJ2-5; a possible D gene is TRBD2 (6 bases). The CDR3 has 14 residues. The V end lost 2 bases, the J end lost 5 bases, and 13 bases lay between the germline ends. Germline-derived CDR1 and CDR2 are SGHDT and YYEEEE. The CDR3 here is CASSFREAGETQYF. The DNA for the CDR3 is TGTGCCAGCAGCTTCCGAGAGGCGGGGGAGACCCAGTACTTC.

The CDR3 nucleotides read TGTGCCAGCAGCCCACCGGGACAGGGAAACTATGGCTACACCTTC. This translates into CASSPPGQGNYGYTF. The rearrangement uses TRBV11-2 and TRBJ1-2; 9 bases agree with TRBD1. The CDR3 extends over 15 amino acids. Germline V gene sequence: CDR1 SGHAT, CDR2 FQNNGV. V was pared by 5 bases and J by 2 bases, with 6 bases of the junction left unmatched.

The CDR3 here is CAISDRLGRYEQFF. CDR3 nucleotide sequence: TGTGCCATCAGTGATAGACTAGGTCGGTATGAGCAGTTCTTC. This chain links TRBV10-3 with TRBJ2-1; tentative D call: TRBD2 (6 bases). V was trimmed by 3 bases and J by 8 bases, leaving 14 bases between them. The CDR3 consists of 14 residues. CDR1 ENHRY and CDR2 SYGVKD come from the germline V gene.

In its sample, this clone was seen a few times. The rearrangement joins TRBV7-2 to TRBJ2-3; TRBD2 might be the D (6 bases). Germline V gene lookup returns CDR1 SGHTA and CDR2 FQGNSA. The CDR3 is 15 amino acids. The V gene lost 1 base and the J gene lost 2 bases, with 10 bases spanning the gap. This CDR3 is CASSLGGEATDTQYF. CDR3 in DNA: TGTGCCAGCAGCTTAGGGGGGGAGGCCACAGATACGCAGTATTTT.

The J gene is TRBJ2-5, the V gene TRBV15, with TRBD2 as a possible D gene (5 bases). Germline V gene lookup returns CDR1 LNHNV and CDR2 YYDKDF (reference sequence). The V end was cut by 0 bases, the J end by 5 bases, with 10 bases between. The CDR3 totals 14 residues. The CDR3: CATSREGGRETQYF. Here the CDR3 DNA reads TGTGCCACCAGCAGAGAAGGAGGTCGGGAGACCCAGTACTTC.

The table lists this clone with a few counts. The chain couples TRBV5-6 to TRBJ1-4; D possibly corresponds to TRBD1 (5 bases). Germline lookup yields CDR1 SGHDT and CDR2 YYEEEE. The CDR3 runs 13 residues. Deletions cut 4 bases from V and 4 bases from J, with 8 bases between. CDR3 DNA: TGTGCCAGCAGCACGCAGGGTAATGAAAAACTGTTTTTT. As protein: CASSTQGNEKLFF.